The TCR beta chain under discussion was sequenced for a study of PD-L1 blockade in urothelial cancer. Study-wide findings and caveats: Survival was better when pretreatment blood TCR clonality fell below the median.

Points on this clone: Its antigen remains unidentified.

Measured with immunoSEQ multiplex PCR; TCRdb has only the in-frame clones, and not every one. The sample has about 76,000 clones; around 93% are singletons. The CDR3 covers 13 residues. With 4 bases removed from V and 3 bases from J, the gap between germline ends came to 10 bases. CDR1 is SGHNT and CDR2 is YYREEE in the germline V gene (reference sequence). Time point meaning: peripheral blood 6 weeks after treatment start. Sequences were derived from PBMCs, sampled around atezolizumab (anti-PD-L1) treatment. The rearrangement joins TRBV5-4 to TRBJ1-2; D remains ambiguous. The receptor was isolated from a woman aged 80 or over with urothelial cancer. The CDR3 DNA reads as TGTGCCAGCAGCCGAGACATGGACTATGGCTACACCTTC. Its translation is CASSRDMDYGYTF.